A selection of T cell receptor beta chains follows, all from one sample in a study of CD8 T cells in Susac syndrome. TCRdb passed the immunoSEQ multiplex PCR reads through MiXCR, listing each CDR3 protein once. The data show 330,000 or so distinct CDR3 sequences, almost 85% seen once. Specimen: CD8+ T cells from PBMCs. These receptors originate from a human donor with multiple sclerosis. Each CDR3 is given with its conserved first and last residue. The D gene is left open where the match is weak. The size entry is marked missing in some rows and otherwise reads once, few, many or a size class.

D: TRBD1; J: TRBJ1-2; V: TRBV5-4; size: once; DNA: TGTGCCAGCAGCCCCACAGGGGGCGATAATGGCTACACCTTC; CDR3: CASSPTGGDNGYTF
D: -; J: TRBJ1-2; V: TRBV20-1; size: -; DNA: TGCAGTGCTAGAGATTTTGACGGCTATGGCTACACCTTC; CDR3: CSARDFDGYGYTF
D: -; J: TRBJ2-7; V: TRBV7-9; size: -; DNA: TGTGCCAGCAGCACCAGTACGGCCAGCCGTTCCTACGAGCAGTACTTC; CDR3: CASSTSTASRSYEQYF
D: -; J: TRBJ1-1; V: TRBV4-3; size: -; DNA: TGCGCCAGCAGCTCACGACAAAGCACTGAAGCTTTCTTT; CDR3: CASSSRQSTEAFF
D: -; J: TRBJ2-7; V: TRBV19; size: -; DNA: TGTGCCAGTAGTATAGACGAACGTCGGACTTACGAGCAGTACTTC; CDR3: CASSIDERRTYEQYF
D: -; J: TRBJ1-2; V: TRBV19; size: -; DNA: TGTGCCAGTAGCCCGACCGAGTCCTATGGCTACACCTTC; CDR3: CASSPTESYGYTF
D: TRBD2; J: TRBJ2-7; V: TRBV20-1; size: -; DNA: TGCAGTGCTAGAGAAGGGACTAGCGACTCCTACGAGCAGTACTTC; CDR3: CSAREGTSDSYEQYF
D: TRBD2; J: TRBJ2-3; V: TRBV4-2; size: -; DNA: TGTGCCAGCAGCCAAGATCTAGCGGGAGTAGCAGATACGCAGTATTTT; CDR3: CASSQDLAGVADTQYF
D: -; J: TRBJ1-2; V: TRBV12-3/TRBV12-4; size: -; DNA: TGTGCCAGCAGTCCAGCTAACTATGGCTACACCTTC; CDR3: CASSPANYGYTF
D: -; J: TRBJ2-1; V: TRBV30; size: -; DNA: TGTGCCTGGAGTGTACGAGATCCGCAGTTCTTC; CDR3: CAWSVRDPQFF
D: -; J: TRBJ2-3; V: TRBV6-1; size: -; DNA: TGTGCCAGCAGTGCCTGGGTCCAGGGGGGGGCCACAGATACGCAGTATTTT; CDR3: CASSAWVQGGATDTQYF